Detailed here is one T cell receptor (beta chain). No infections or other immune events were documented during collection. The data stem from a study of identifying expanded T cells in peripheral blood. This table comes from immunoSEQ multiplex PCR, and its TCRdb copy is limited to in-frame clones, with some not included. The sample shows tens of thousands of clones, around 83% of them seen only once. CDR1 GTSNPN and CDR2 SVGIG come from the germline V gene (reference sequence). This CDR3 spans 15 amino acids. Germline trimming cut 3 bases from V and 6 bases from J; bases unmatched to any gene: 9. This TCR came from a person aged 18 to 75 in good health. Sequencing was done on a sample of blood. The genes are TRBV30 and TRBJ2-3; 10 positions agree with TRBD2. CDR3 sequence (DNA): TGTGCCTGGAGCACTTTAGCGGGGGGTCAGGATACGCAGTATTTT. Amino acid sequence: CAWSTLAGGQDTQYF.